This T cell receptor (beta chain) stems from a study of blood T cell repertoires in COVID-19. At the level of the study: COVID-19 samples from acute and convalescent phases originated in the United States, Italy and Spain. PBMCs, B-cell-depleted T cells, or T cells provided the cDNA or gDNA that made up the material.

Study processing details: Reference gene primer amplification gave estimated nucleated cell counts. Profiled with immunoSEQ multiplex PCR; TCRdb holds only in-frame clones, not every one. That table furnishes V, J and clone size, whereas the DNA furnished D and trimming. The table records more than 95,000 clones, more than 80% of them present only once. The length of the CDR3 is 15 residues. Trimming removed 6 bases at V and 4 bases at J, with 17 bases between. The germline gives CDR1 SGHRS, CDR2 YFSETQ. The sample taken for sequencing was peripheral blood. The clonotype was recovered from a man in his sixties with acute or convalescent COVID-19. The chain employs TRBV5-1 and TRBJ2-1; D is possibly TRBD2 (6 bases). CDR3 coding DNA: TGCGCCAGCACCTCATGGGCGGAGGGGTACAATGAGCAGTTCTTC. It translates to CASTSWAEGYNEQFF.